These 4 T cell receptor beta chains originate from one sample sequenced in a study of spatial heterogeneity in lung cancer. Specified time point: sample taken at primary tumor resection. Unsorted whole RNA from tumor, nontumor lung or frozen PBMC underwent sequencing. TCRdb independently ran MiXCR on the 5' RACE reads; one entry per CDR3 protein. The sample lists about 11,000 distinct CDR3 sequences, less than 4.5% occurring once. The sequencing here drew on PBMCs, taken at surgery. The receptors stem from a female donor with early-stage non-small cell lung cancer.

By frequency in the sample, this clonotype is medium-sized (0.01 to 0.1%). This beta chain is a stray read from a library made for alpha chains; its abundance is not meaningful. The V and J genes are TRBV5-6 and TRBJ2-5, with 14 bases matching TRBD2. The CDR3 sequence is 18 residues long. V lost 2 bases, J lost 6 bases, and 12 bases stayed unmatched. Germline lookup yields CDR1 SGHDT and CDR2 YYEEEE. The CDR3 nucleotides are TGTGCCAGCAGCTTCTGGACTAGCGGGGGGCCTAAGGAGAAGACCCAGTACTTC. Translation: CASSFWTSGGPKEKTQYF.

This clonotype has a count of ten or more. Because this beta chain is a stray read in a library intended to capture alpha chains, its abundance should not be given much weight. The V gene is TRBV30, the J gene TRBJ1-1, with 7 positions matching TRBD1. The CDR3 extends over 11 amino acids. The germline gives CDR1 GTSNPN, CDR2 SVGIG (reference sequence). V trimming: 3 bases; J trimming: 8 bases; junction bases outside the gene matches: 3. CDR3 coding DNA: TGTGCCTGGAGCAGGGGGACAGAAGCTTTCTTT. Translating gives CAWSRGTEAFF.

Comment on this clonotype: Within a library made for alpha chains, this beta chain is off target, and its count is uninformative. The chain recombines TRBV6-4 with TRBJ1-4, with D possibly matching TRBD1 (5 bases). Looked up from germline, CDR1 is MRHNA and CDR2 is SNTAGT. V lost 4 bases and J lost 8, with 8 bases in between. The CDR3 sequence is 12 residues long. CDR3 residues: CASSAGAEKLFF. DNA for the CDR3: TGTGCCAGCAGTGCCGGGGCCGAAAAACTGTTTTTT.

This clonotype has at least ten counts. In a library made to pick up alpha chains, this beta chain is a stray read with a size that means little. CDR3 amino acids: CASAPGTGQGFYEQYF. The CDR3 bases are TGCGCCAGCGCCCCGGGGACGGGACAGGGTTTCTACGAGCAGTACTTC. The gene calls are TRBV5-1 and TRBJ2-7, with TRBD1 matching 9 bases. CDR1 and CDR2 (germline): SGHRS, YFSETQ. Trimming at V came to 7 bases and at J to 3 bases, leaving 14 bases not matched to a gene. The CDR3 totals 16 residues.